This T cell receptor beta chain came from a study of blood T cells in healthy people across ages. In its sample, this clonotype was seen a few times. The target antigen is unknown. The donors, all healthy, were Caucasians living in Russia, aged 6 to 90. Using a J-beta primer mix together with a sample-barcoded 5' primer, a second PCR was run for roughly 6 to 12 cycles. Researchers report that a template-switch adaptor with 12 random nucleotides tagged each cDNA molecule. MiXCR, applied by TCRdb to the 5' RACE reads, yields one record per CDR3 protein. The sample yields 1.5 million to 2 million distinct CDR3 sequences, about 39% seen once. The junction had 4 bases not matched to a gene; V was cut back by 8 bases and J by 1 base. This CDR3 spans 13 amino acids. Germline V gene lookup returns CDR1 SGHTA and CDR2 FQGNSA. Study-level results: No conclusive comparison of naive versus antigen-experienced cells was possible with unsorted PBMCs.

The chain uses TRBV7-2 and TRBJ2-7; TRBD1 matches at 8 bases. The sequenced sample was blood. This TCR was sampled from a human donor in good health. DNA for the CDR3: TGTGCCAGCGGATGGACAGGGTCCTACGAGCAGTACTTC. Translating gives CASGWTGSYEQYF.